The 18 T cell receptor beta chains below all came from one sample that was sequenced in a study of cytomegalovirus exposure and HLA in healthy donors. The PCR had 60 Vbeta and 13 Jbeta primers. Here immunoSEQ multiplex PCR was the method, and the copy in TCRdb shows in-frame clones only, minus some. The sample lists about 200,000 clones, 76% seen once, with 0.55% to 0.75% in the top ten. The sequenced sample consisted of PBMCs. These receptors were obtained from a man between 18 and 29 years old in good health and CMV-seronegative.

A remark on this clone: Other DNA sequences within the sample encode an identical CDR3. The J gene is TRBJ2-7, the V gene TRBV11-3, with a weak D call TRBD2 (6 bases). CDR3 length: 15 amino acids. The germline V gene has CDR1 SGHNT and CDR2 YENEEA. The V end was cut by 5 bases, the J end by 3 bases, with 17 bases between. CDR3: CASSPGRGLSYEQYF. The CDR3 DNA reads as TGTGCCAGCAGCCCCGGCCGGGGACTTAGCTACGAGCAGTACTTC.

This clone has just a few counts. The V call is TRBV20-1, the J call TRBJ1-1, with no clear D. Trimming shortened V by 0 bases and J by 5 bases, and 4 bases separated the two germline ends. This CDR3 contains 11 residues. From germline, CDR1 is DFQATT and CDR2 SNEGSKA (reference sequence). The CDR3 spells CSARDLTEAFF. CDR3 in DNA: TGCAGTGCTAGAGATCTAACTGAAGCTTTCTTT.

V usage is TRBV6-6 and J usage is TRBJ2-2; D is unresolved. CDR1 is MNHNY and CDR2 is SVGAGI in the germline V gene (reference sequence). Trimming removed 6 bases from V and 7 bases from J, with 9 bases in between. The CDR3 consists of 12 residues. CDR3 sequence: CASRREVGELFF. The DNA of the CDR3 is TGTGCCAGCAGACGAGAGGTCGGGGAGCTGTTTTTT.

This rearrangement joins TRBV9 to TRBJ2-7; 7 bases align to TRBD2. The CDR3 consists of 14 residues. The V gene end was trimmed by 2 bases and the J gene end by 2 bases; junction bases not matched to a gene: 4. Germline V gene lookup returns CDR1 SGDLS and CDR2 YYNGEE. In nucleotides, the CDR3 is TGTGCCAGCAGCGTTACTAGCGTGACCTACGAGCAGTACTTC. It is translated as CASSVTSVTYEQYF.

CDR3 in amino acids: CASSRQGYEQYF. In nucleotides, the CDR3 is TGTGCCAGCAGCCGACAGGGCTACGAGCAGTACTTC. The V call is TRBV28, the J call TRBJ2-7, with 7 positions matching TRBD1. Germline V CDR1 and CDR2: MDHEN, SYDVKM. The junction had 2 bases not matched to a gene; V was cut back by 6 bases and J by 3 bases. The CDR3 has 12 amino acids.

The chain has TRBV4-1 and TRBJ1-2, with D possibly TRBD1 on 5 matching bases. Germline-derived CDR1 and CDR2 are MGHRA and YSYEKL. The CDR3 spans 12 residues. The germline V and J ends were trimmed by 5 bases and 8 bases, with 12 bases remaining between them. DNA for the CDR3: TGCGCCAGCAGCGGGGGGTACGACGGCTACACCTTC. It translates to CASSGGYDGYTF.

The V gene is TRBV6-5, the J gene TRBJ1-2; D perhaps matches TRBD1 (6 bases). The germline V gene encodes CDR1 MNHEY and CDR2 SVGAGI. The germline V and J ends were trimmed by 0 bases and 4 bases, with 15 bases remaining between them. This CDR3 comprises 16 residues. The DNA of the CDR3 is TGTGCCAGCAGTTACTCGAGAGCAGGGGACCTCTATGGCTACACCTTC. Amino acid sequence: CASSYSRAGDLYGYTF.

This clone was seen a handful of times. The gene calls are TRBV5-4 and TRBJ2-2, with TRBD2 as a possible D gene (6 bases). Deletions cut 2 bases from V and 4 bases from J, with 15 bases between. From germline, CDR1 is SGHNT and CDR2 YYREEE (reference sequence). The CDR3 has 16 amino acids. The CDR3 region has the DNA TGTGCCAGCAGCTTCGGGAGTCCGGGGGTCACCGGGGAGCTGTTTTTT. Translation: CASSFGSPGVTGELFF.

The chain has TRBV6-1 and TRBJ2-2; D not resolved. Germline V gene lookup returns CDR1 MNHNS and CDR2 SASEGT. This CDR3 spans 13 amino acids. V shed 4 bases and J shed 4 bases, with 7 bases lying between them. The CDR3 DNA is TGTGCCAGCAGTGCACCCGGCACCGGGGAGCTGTTTTTT. It is translated as CASSAPGTGELFF.

The rearrangement links TRBV6-5 to TRBJ2-2; 8 nucleotides line up with TRBD2. CDR1 is MNHEY and CDR2 is SVGAGI in the germline V gene. The V and J ends lost 7 bases and 7 bases, in that order; junction bases with no gene match: 2. The CDR3 runs 12 residues. The CDR3 coding sequence is TGTGCCAGCAAGCGGGAGATCGGGGAGCTGTTTTTT. This translates into CASKREIGELFF.

This clone was recorded once. The chain combines TRBV7-9 with TRBJ2-5, with 7 bases aligning to TRBD1. The CDR3 length is 15 residues. With 6 bases clipped from V and 2 bases from J, the junction kept 9 bases outside the gene matches. Germline V gene lookup returns CDR1 SEHNR and CDR2 FQNEAQ (reference sequence). The chain's CDR3 is CASSSRGTAQETQYF. The CDR3 DNA is TGTGCCAGCAGTTCGAGGGGGACAGCTCAAGAGACCCAGTACTTC.

V gene TRBV5-1 combines with J gene TRBJ2-2, with 7 bases matching TRBD2. CDR1 SGHRS and CDR2 YFSETQ come from the germline V gene. The CDR3 extends over 15 amino acids. V dropped 2 bases and J dropped 1; count of bases not matched to a gene: 2. The CDR3 DNA reads TGCGCCAGCAGCTTTGGGGGGGAGAACACCGGGGAGCTGTTTTTT. It encodes CASSFGGENTGELFF.

This chain connects TRBV28 to TRBJ1-3, with D unclear. Trimming left V 4 bases short and J 0 bases short, with 7 bases between. The CDR3 has 14 residues. Germline V gene sequence: CDR1 MDHEN, CDR2 SYDVKM. The CDR3 is CASSSRVSGNTIYF. In nucleotides, the CDR3 is TGTGCCAGCAGTTCCCGGGTCTCTGGAAACACCATATATTTT.

This chain links TRBV11-3 with TRBJ2-1; TRBD2 might be the D (6 bases). Germline CDR1 and CDR2: SGHNT and YENEEA. This CDR3 region has 13 residues. The germline V and J ends were trimmed by 5 bases and 8 bases, with 13 bases remaining between them. CDR3 coding DNA: TGTGCCAGCAGCCCTCCGTGGGGGGATGAGCAGTTCTTC. Protein product: CASSPPWGDEQFF.

The chain couples TRBV6-5 to TRBJ2-5, with D possibly being TRBD1 (5 bases). CDR3 size: 14 residues. Germline V gives CDR1 MNHEY, CDR2 SVGAGI. The germline V and J ends were trimmed by 7 bases and 2 bases, with 14 bases remaining between them. This CDR3 reads CASTYPGAQETQYF. The DNA for the CDR3 is TGTGCCAGCACCTACCCTGGGGCTCAAGAGACCCAGTACTTC.

V gene TRBV18 combines with J gene TRBJ1-2; no reliable D call. In germline, CDR1 is KGHSH, CDR2 LQKENI. Trimming left V 1 base short and J 6 bases short, with 9 bases between. The CDR3 loop spans 13 amino acids. CDR3 bases: TGTGCCAGCTCACCACGCTCCGGAGATGGCTACACCTTC. It specifies CASSPRSGDGYTF.

This clone has just a few counts. The chain links TRBV5-1 to TRBJ2-3, with 9 positions matching TRBD2. The CDR3 is 16 residues long. With 0 bases clipped from V and 4 bases from J, the junction kept 6 bases outside the gene matches. From germline, CDR1 is SGHRS and CDR2 YFSETQ. DNA of the CDR3: TGCGCCAGCAGCTTGGAGGTAGCGGGAGTTCCAGATACGCAGTATTTT. It codes for CASSLEVAGVPDTQYF.

The chain uses TRBV5-1 and TRBJ2-1, with a weak D call TRBD2 (5 bases). The V end was cut by 3 bases, the J end by 1 base, with 14 bases between. CDR3 length: 16 amino acids. The germline V gene encodes CDR1 SGHRS and CDR2 YFSETQ. The CDR3, as DNA: TGCGCCAGCAGCTCCTCCGGTGGAGGATCCTACAATGAGCAGTTCTTC. It translates to CASSSSGGGSYNEQFF.